Listed below are T cell receptor beta chains from one sample, sequenced in a study of blood T cell repertoires in COVID-19. Some clones are missing from TCRdb's copy, which holds only in-frame ones; the method was immunoSEQ multiplex PCR. The table shows 70,000 to 100,000 clones, with roughly 89% occurring only once. Sample: peripheral blood. The receptors originated from an elderly woman with active or convalescent COVID-19. The CDR3 runs from the conserved cysteine through the conserved F or W. A D gene is named only where the DNA matches it firmly. The listing skips clone size in some rows; elsewhere it reads once, few, many or a size class.

V gene	J gene	clone size	D gene	CDR3 DNA	CDR3 protein
TRBV27	TRBJ2-5	few	TRBD2	TGTGCCAGCAGCCCCGCAAGCGGGAGGCCACAACAAGAGACCCAGTACTTC	CASSPASGRPQQETQYF
TRBV4-2	TRBJ1-3	.	TRBD1	TGTGCCAGCAGCCAGGACAGGAATACTGGAAACACCATATATTTT	CASSQDRNTGNTIYF
TRBV5-1	TRBJ2-1	once	TRBD1	TGCGCCAGCAGCTTGCAGGGGGCATCCTACAATGAGCAGTTCTTC	CASSLQGASYNEQFF
TRBV10-2	TRBJ2-1	.	.	TGCGCCAGCAGTGAGGCTAGCGTATACAATGAGCAGTTCTTC	CASSEASVYNEQFF
TRBV7-3	TRBJ2-1	once	TRBD1	TGTGCCAGCAGCAGTCTTGGGACAGTTTCCTACAATGAGCAGTTCTTC	CASSSLGTVSYNEQFF
TRBV18	TRBJ2-7	.	TRBD1	TGTGCCAGCTCACAGCCGGGACAGGGGATCTACGAGCAGTACTTC	CASSQPGQGIYEQYF
TRBV12-3/TRBV12-4	TRBJ1-3	.	.	TGTGCCAGCAGTTACACCTCTGGAAACACCATATATTTT	CASSYTSGNTIYF
TRBV27	TRBJ2-2	.	TRBD2	TGTGCCAGCAGTCCTAGCGGGACCACGAACACCGGGGAGCTGTTTTTT	CASSPSGTTNTGELFF
TRBV27	TRBJ1-5	once	.	TGTGCCAGCAGTTCGGTCGATCAGCCCCAGCATTTT	CASSSVDQPQHF
TRBV9	TRBJ1-1	.	TRBD1	TGTGCCAGCAGCCTATACGACAGGGGTGGAACTGAAGCTTTCTTT	CASSLYDRGGTEAFF
TRBV29-1	TRBJ2-7	.	.	TGCAGCGTTGCGTCAGGGACCTACGAGCAGTACTTC	CSVASGTYEQYF
TRBV6-5	TRBJ2-7	.	.	TGTGCCAGCAGTTACGCTAACAGTGAGCAGTACTTC	CASSYANSEQYF
TRBV9	TRBJ2-2	.	.	TGTGCCTTCCCAGGGGCAGTCGCGAACACCGGGGAGCTGTTTTTT	CAFPGAVANTGELFF
TRBV9	TRBJ1-2	.	.	TGTGCCAGCAGTAAACAGGCTACTAACTATGGCTACACCTTC	CASSKQATNYGYTF
TRBV29-1	TRBJ2-4	.	.	TGCAGCGTTGTTGACAATCTAGCCAAAAACATTCAGTACTTC	CSVVDNLAKNIQYF
TRBV28	TRBJ1-1	.	.	TGTGCCAGCAGTTTGCCAGGGGACATTGAAGCTTTCTTT	CASSLPGDIEAFF
TRBV5-4	TRBJ2-1	.	TRBD2	TGTGCCAGCAGCTCCCCTAGCGGGAGGGCCGTTGAGCAGTTCTTC	CASSSPSGRAVEQFF